This T cell receptor (beta chain) was obtained from a study of T cells after yellow fever vaccination. TCRdb recomputed calls from the 5' RACE reads with MiXCR, one row per CDR3 protein. The sample carries about 300,000 distinct CDR3 sequences, roughly 9% recorded once. V shed 7 bases, J shed 4 bases, and the junction held 14 bases outside the gene matches. The length of the CDR3 is 17 residues. The germline V gene has CDR1 MNHEY and CDR2 SVGAGI. Sequencing used CD4+ T cells sorted from PBMCs, obtained 5 days after the yellow fever booster vaccination. This TCR was recovered from a man in his late teens or twenties who received the YFV17D yellow fever vaccine. The chain joins TRBV6-5 to TRBJ2-5, with 11 nucleotides matching TRBD2. Written as DNA, the CDR3 is TGTGCCAGCACCCCAGGGCTAGCGGGGGGCCCCATAGAGACCCAGTACTTC. Residues: CASTPGLAGGPIETQYF.